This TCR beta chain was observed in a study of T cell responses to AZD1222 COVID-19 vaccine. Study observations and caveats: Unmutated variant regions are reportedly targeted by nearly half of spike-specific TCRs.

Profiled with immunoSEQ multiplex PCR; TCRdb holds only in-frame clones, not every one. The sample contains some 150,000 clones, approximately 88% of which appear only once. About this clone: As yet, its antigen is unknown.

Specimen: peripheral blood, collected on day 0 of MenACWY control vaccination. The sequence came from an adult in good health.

The CDR3 is CASSPLTNTDTQYF. The CDR3 DNA follows: TGTGCCAGCAGCCCCTTGACCAACACAGATACGCAGTATTTT. V and J are TRBV28 and TRBJ2-3; D is unclear. The CDR3 spans 14 residues. Germline V gene lookup returns CDR1 MDHEN and CDR2 SYDVKM. V was shortened by 6 bases and J by 2 bases, with 12 bases between the two germline ends.